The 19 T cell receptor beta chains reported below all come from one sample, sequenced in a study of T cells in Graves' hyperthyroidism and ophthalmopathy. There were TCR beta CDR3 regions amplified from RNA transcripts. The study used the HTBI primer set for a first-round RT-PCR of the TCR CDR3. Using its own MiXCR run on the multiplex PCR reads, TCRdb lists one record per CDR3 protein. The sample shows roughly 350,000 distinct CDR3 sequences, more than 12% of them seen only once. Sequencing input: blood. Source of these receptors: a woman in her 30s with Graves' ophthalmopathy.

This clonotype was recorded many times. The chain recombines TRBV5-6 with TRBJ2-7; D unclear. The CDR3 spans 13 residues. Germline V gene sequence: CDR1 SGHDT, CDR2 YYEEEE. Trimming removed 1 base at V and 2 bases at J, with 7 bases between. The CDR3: CASSLPGAYEQYF. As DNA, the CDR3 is TGTGCCAGCAGCTTGCCCGGAGCCTACGAGCAGTACTTC.

In nucleotides, the CDR3 is TGTGCCAGCAGCGAGTACGCAGACAGGACATACAATGAGCAGTTCTTC. It yields the protein CASSEYADRTYNEQFF. V usage is TRBV9 and J usage is TRBJ2-1, with a tentative D call TRBD1 (6 bases). Per germline, CDR1 SGDLS and CDR2 YYNGEE. Trimming cost V 3 bases and J 4 bases, with 17 bases left between them. The CDR3 is made up of 16 amino acids.

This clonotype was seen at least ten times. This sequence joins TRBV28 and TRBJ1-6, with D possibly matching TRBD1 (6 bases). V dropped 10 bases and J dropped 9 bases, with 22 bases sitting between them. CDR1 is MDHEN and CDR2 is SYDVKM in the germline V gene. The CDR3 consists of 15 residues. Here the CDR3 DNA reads TGTGCCAACCCCGTGAAGGGGGAAGGTTGTTCACCCCTCCACTTT. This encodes CANPVKGEGCSPLHF.

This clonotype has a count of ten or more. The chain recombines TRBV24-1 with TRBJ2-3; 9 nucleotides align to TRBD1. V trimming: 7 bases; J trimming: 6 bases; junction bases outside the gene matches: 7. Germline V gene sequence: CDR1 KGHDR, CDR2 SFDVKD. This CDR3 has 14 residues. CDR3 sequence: CATSRDRVSDTQYF. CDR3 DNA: TGTGCCACCAGCCGGGACAGGGTTTCGGATACGCAGTATTTT.

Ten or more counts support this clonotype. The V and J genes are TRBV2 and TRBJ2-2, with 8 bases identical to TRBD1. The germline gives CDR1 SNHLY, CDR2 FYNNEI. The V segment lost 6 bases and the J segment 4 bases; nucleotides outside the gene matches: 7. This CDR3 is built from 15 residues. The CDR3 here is CASRNDRGPTGELFF. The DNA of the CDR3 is TGTGCCAGCAGAAACGACAGGGGACCCACCGGGGAGCTGTTTTTT.

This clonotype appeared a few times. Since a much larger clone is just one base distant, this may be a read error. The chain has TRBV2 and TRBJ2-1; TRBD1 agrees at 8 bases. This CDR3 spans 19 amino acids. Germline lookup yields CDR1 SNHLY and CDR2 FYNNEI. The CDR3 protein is CASKTVRPGGPHKNNEQSF. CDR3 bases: TGTGCCAGCAAAACCGTTCGCCCAGGGGGCCCGCACAAAAACAATGAGCAGTCCTTC.

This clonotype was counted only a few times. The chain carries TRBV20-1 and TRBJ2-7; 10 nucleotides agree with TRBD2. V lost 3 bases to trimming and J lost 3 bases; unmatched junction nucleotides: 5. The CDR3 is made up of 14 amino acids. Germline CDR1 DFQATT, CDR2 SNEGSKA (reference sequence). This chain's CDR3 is CSASLAGAIYEQYF. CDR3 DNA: TGCAGTGCTAGTCTAGCGGGGGCTATCTACGAGCAGTACTTC.

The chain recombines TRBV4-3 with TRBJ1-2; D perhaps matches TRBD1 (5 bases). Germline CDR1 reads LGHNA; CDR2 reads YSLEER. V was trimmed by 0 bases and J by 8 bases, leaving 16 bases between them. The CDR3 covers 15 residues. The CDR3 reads CASSQEDSRAVGYTF. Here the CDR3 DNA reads TGCGCCAGCAGCCAAGAGGATTCCAGGGCTGTCGGCTACACCTTC.

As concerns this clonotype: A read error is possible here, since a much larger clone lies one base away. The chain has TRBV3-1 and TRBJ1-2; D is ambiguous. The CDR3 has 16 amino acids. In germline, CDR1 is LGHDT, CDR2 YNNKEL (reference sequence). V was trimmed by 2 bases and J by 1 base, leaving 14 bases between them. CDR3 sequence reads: CASSQMGGVGNYGYTF. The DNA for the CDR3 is TGTGCCAGCAGCCAAATGGGCGGAGTGGGTAACTATGGCTACACCTTC.

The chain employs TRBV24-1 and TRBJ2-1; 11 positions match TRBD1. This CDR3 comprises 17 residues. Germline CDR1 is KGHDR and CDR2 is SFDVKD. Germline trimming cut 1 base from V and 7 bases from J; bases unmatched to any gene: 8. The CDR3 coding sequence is TGTGCCACCAGTGATTTTAAGGACAGGGGGCTTGTGAATGAGCAGTTCTTC. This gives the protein CATSDFKDRGLVNEQFF.

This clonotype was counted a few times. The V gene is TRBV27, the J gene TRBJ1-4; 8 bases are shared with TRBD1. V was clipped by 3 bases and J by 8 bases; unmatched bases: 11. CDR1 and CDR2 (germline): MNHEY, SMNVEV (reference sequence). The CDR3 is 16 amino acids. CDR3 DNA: TGTGCCAGCAGTTTTAGAGGACAGGGTCAACGAGAAAAACTGTTTTTT. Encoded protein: CASSFRGQGQREKLFF.

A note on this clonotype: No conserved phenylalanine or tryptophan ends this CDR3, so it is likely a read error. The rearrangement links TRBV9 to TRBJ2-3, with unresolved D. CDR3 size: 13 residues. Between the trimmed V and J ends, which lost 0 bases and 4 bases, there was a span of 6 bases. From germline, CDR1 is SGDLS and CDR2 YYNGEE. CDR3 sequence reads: CASSVGDADTQYC. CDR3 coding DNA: TGTGCCAGCAGCGTAGGGGATGCAGATACGCAGTATTGT.

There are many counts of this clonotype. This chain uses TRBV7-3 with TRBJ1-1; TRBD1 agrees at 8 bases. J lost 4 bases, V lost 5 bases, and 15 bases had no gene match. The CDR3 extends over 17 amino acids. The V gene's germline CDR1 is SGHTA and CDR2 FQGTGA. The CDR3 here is CASSPFRTGRMGTEAFF. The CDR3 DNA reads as TGTGCCAGCAGCCCATTTCGGACAGGGAGGATGGGCACTGAAGCTTTCTTT.

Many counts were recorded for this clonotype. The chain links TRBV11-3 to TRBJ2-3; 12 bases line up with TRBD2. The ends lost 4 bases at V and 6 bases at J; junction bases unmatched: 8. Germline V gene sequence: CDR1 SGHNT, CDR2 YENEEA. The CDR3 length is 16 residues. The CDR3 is CASSWSLAGGPDTQYF. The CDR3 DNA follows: TGTGCCAGCAGCTGGAGTCTAGCGGGGGGGCCCGATACGCAGTATTTT.

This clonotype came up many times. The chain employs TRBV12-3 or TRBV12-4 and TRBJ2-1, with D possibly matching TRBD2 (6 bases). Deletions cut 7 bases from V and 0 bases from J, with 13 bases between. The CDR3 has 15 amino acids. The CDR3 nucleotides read TGTGCCAGCATGACTGGGGGAGGCTCCTACAATGAGCAGTTCTTC. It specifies CASMTGGGSYNEQFF.

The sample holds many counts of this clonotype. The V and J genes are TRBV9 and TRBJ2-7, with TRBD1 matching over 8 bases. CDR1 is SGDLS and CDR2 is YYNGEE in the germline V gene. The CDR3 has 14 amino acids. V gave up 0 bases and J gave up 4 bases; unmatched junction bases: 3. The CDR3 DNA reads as TGTGCCAGCAGCGTAGGGACAGGGCGATACGAGCAGTACTTC. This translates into CASSVGTGRYEQYF. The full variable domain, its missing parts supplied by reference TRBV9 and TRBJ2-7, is DSGVTQTPKHLITATGQRVTLRCSPRSGDLSVYWYQQSLDQGLQFLIQYYNGEERAKGNILERFSAQQFPDLHSELNLSSLELGDSALYFCASSVGTGRYEQYFGPGTRLTVT.

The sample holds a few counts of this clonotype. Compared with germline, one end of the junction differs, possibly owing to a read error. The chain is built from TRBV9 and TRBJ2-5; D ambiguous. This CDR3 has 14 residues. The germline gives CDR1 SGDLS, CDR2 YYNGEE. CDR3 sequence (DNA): TGTGCCAACAGCGTAGTCCCCGGTGTGGAGACCCAGTACTTC. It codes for CANSVVPGVETQYF.

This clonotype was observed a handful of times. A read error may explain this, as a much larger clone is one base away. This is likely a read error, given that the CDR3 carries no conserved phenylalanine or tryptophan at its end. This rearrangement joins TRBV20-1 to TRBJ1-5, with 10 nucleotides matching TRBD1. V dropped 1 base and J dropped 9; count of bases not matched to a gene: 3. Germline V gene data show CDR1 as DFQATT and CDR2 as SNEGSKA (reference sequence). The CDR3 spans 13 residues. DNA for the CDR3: TGCAGTGCTAGAGGGACAGGGGGATCGCCCCAGCATCTT. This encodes CSARGTGGSPQHL.

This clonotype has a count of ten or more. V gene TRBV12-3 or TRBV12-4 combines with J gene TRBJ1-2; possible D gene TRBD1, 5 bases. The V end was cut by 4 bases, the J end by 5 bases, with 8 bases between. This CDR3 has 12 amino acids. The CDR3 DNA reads TGTGCCAGCAGTTCTTCAGGGTATGGCTACACCTTC. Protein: CASSSSGYGYTF.